A single T cell receptor beta chain is shown here with its context. This entry is derived from a study of blood T cell repertoires in COVID-19. The CDR3 sequence is 14 residues long. The V gene lost 3 bases and the J gene lost 1 base, with 6 bases spanning the gap. The germline V gene has CDR1 LNHDA and CDR2 SQIVND (reference sequence). Profiled with immunoSEQ multiplex PCR; TCRdb holds only in-frame clones, not every one. The repertoire holds about 81,000 clones, with around 85% as singletons. The chain joins TRBV19 to TRBJ2-2; D ambiguous. Sequencing input: peripheral blood. This TCR was recovered from a woman aged 70 to 79 with acute or convalescent COVID-19. Here the CDR3 DNA reads TGTGCCAGTAGTATCAACGGGAACACCGGGGAGCTGTTTTTT. It codes for CASSINGNTGELFF.